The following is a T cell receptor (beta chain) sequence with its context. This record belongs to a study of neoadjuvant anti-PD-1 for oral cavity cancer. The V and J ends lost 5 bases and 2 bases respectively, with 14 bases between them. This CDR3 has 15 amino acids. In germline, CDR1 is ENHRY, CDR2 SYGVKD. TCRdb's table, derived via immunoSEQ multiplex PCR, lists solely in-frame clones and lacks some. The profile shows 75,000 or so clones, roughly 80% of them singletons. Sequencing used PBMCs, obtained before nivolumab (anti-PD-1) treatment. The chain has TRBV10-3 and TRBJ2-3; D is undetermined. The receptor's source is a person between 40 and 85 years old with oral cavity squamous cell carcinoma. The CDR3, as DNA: TGTGCCATCAGTAGACCAGGACCGCTCACAGATACGCAGTATTTT. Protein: CAISRPGPLTDTQYF.